These 14 T cell receptor beta chains share one sample of origin, sequenced in a study of cytomegalovirus exposure and HLA in healthy donors. The PCR had 60 Vbeta and 13 Jbeta primers. Using immunoSEQ multiplex PCR, the repertoire was profiled, and TCRdb retains in-frame clones only, with some absent. Counted here are about 110,000 clones, 78% occurring once; the ten biggest clones make up approximately 5.1%. Sequencing was carried out using PBMCs. Every receptor here comes from a male donor in good health and CMV-seronegative.

The V call is TRBV18, the J call TRBJ2-7; D is perhaps TRBD1 (5 bases). V was shortened by 3 bases and J by 7 bases, with 13 bases between the two germline ends. The CDR3 has 13 amino acids. Germline CDR1 KGHSH, CDR2 LQKENI. Written as DNA, the CDR3 is TGTGCCAGCTCACCCACAGGTACGGAGGAGCAGTACTTC. It encodes CASSPTGTEEQYF. Complete variable domain (other parts from reference TRBV18 and TRBJ2-7): NAGVMQNPRHLVRRRGQEARLRCSPMKGHSHVYWYRQLPEEGLKFMVYLQKENIIDESGMPKERFSAEFPKEGPSILRIQQVVRGDSAAYFCASSPTGTEEQYFGPGTRLTVT.

The chain combines TRBV5-4 with TRBJ2-1; tentative D call: TRBD1 (5 bases). CDR3 length equals 15 residues. The germline V and J ends were trimmed by 1 base and 6 bases, with 14 bases remaining between them. Per germline, CDR1 SGHNT and CDR2 YYREEE (reference sequence). The CDR3 protein is CASSLPGISGNEQFF. For the CDR3, the DNA is TGTGCCAGCAGCTTGCCAGGGATCTCGGGCAATGAGCAGTTCTTC.

The genes are TRBV7-9 and TRBJ2-1; 7 positions match TRBD1. After removal of 5 bases from V and 5 bases from J, the junction contained 3 bases not matched to a gene. This CDR3 region has 13 residues. Germline values: CDR1 SEHNR, CDR2 FQNEAQ (reference sequence). As DNA, the CDR3 is TGTGCCAGCAGCCGGGACAGAAACAATGAGCAGTTCTTC. Translated, it gives CASSRDRNNEQFF. Full variable domain (outside the CDR3, taken from reference TRBV7-9 and TRBJ2-1): DTGVSQNPRHKITKRGQNVTFRCDPISEHNRLYWYRQTLGQGPEFLTYFQNEAQLEKSRLLSDRFSAERPKGSFSTLEIQRTEQGDSAMYLCASSRDRNNEQFFGPGTRLTVL.

This clone was counted once. This chain joins TRBV7-8 and TRBJ2-7; 10 bases line up with TRBD2. V lost 5 bases to trimming and J lost 3 bases; unmatched junction nucleotides: 7. CDR1 SGHVS and CDR2 FQNEAQ come from the germline V gene. The CDR3 has 15 amino acids. CDR3 bases: TGTGCCAGCAGCCCCCTTCTAGCGGGAGACTACGAGCAGTACTTC. The encoded protein is CASSPLLAGDYEQYF.

This chain links TRBV28 with TRBJ2-3; 10 bases align to TRBD2. CDR1 MDHEN and CDR2 SYDVKM come from the germline V gene. The CDR3 spans 15 residues. V lost 10 bases, J lost 4 bases, and 11 bases stayed unmatched. The DNA for the CDR3 is TGTGCCATCCTAGGAGCGGGAGGGAGCGCAGATACGCAGTATTTT. Translating gives CAILGAGGSADTQYF.

V usage is TRBV7-9 and J usage is TRBJ2-5, with TRBD1 matching over 7 bases. The J call may be incorrect, as the DNA end agrees better with TRBJ2-7. Germline V gene sequence: CDR1 SEHNR, CDR2 FQNEAQ (reference sequence). The CDR3 runs 15 residues. The CDR3 nucleotides are TGTGCCAGCAGTAGCCAAGGACAGGTTTTTTCCGAGCAGTACTTC. Protein: CASSSQGQVFSEQYF.

The chain combines TRBV4-1 with TRBJ2-2; D possibly corresponds to TRBD1 (5 bases). The V gene's germline CDR1 is MGHRA and CDR2 YSYEKL. CDR3 length equals 14 residues. V dropped 3 bases and J dropped 6 bases, with 11 bases sitting between them. CDR3 region: CASSQGWGAGELFF. The CDR3 DNA reads TGCGCCAGCAGCCAGGGTTGGGGCGCCGGGGAGCTGTTTTTT.

The chain joins TRBV7-2 to TRBJ2-1; weak D call: TRBD1 (5 bases). Trimming took off 4 bases at V and 3 bases at J, with 13 bases between the two ends. The CDR3 has 15 residues. Germline lookup yields CDR1 SGHTA and CDR2 FQGNSA. The CDR3 loop reads CASSSQPTGYNEQFF. CDR3 nucleotide sequence: TGTGCCAGCAGCTCACAGCCTACAGGCTACAATGAGCAGTTCTTC. Full variable domain (rest looked up from reference TRBV7-2 and TRBJ2-1): GAGVSQSPSNKVTEKGKDVELRCDPISGHTALYWYRQSLGQGLEFLIYFQGNSAPDKSGLPSDRFSAERTGGSVSTLTIQRTQQEDSAVYLCASSSQPTGYNEQFFGPGTRLTVL.

This clone came up once. V gene TRBV4-1 combines with J gene TRBJ2-1, with 10 nucleotides matching TRBD2. Trimming cost V 4 bases and J 4 bases; bases outside gene matches: 7. Germline V lookup: CDR1 MGHRA, CDR2 YSYEKL. The CDR3 covers 16 residues. This CDR3 is CASSPSSGSWYNEQFF. The DNA for the CDR3 is TGCGCCAGCAGCCCCTCTAGCGGGAGTTGGTACAATGAGCAGTTCTTC.

J is TRBJ1-5 and V is TRBV7-9; D unresolved. V lost 0 bases, J lost 4 bases, and 10 bases lay in between. Germline values: CDR1 SEHNR, CDR2 FQNEAQ (reference sequence). CDR3 size: 15 residues. Here the CDR3 reads CASSLAHVTNQPQHF. The CDR3 DNA reads as TGTGCCAGCAGCTTAGCCCACGTTACTAATCAGCCCCAGCATTTT.

J is TRBJ1-2 and V is TRBV9; D is unclear. Trimming shortened V by 4 bases and J by 8 bases, and 12 bases separated the two germline ends. Germline V gives CDR1 SGDLS, CDR2 YYNGEE. This CDR3 has 12 residues. The CDR3 nucleotides are TGTGCCAGCAGCTCGCGGGCGGACGGCTACACCTTC. Translating gives CASSSRADGYTF.

V gene TRBV4-2 combines with J gene TRBJ1-1, with no clear D. In germline, CDR1 is LGHNA, CDR2 YNFKEQ. Trimming shortened V by 1 base and J by 2 bases, and 5 bases separated the two germline ends. The CDR3 extends over 13 amino acids. In DNA, the CDR3 is TGTGCCAGCAGCCAAGGACACAACACTGAAGCTTTCTTT. Its translation: CASSQGHNTEAFF.

The chain couples TRBV7-2 to TRBJ2-7, with 10 bases lining up with TRBD2. This CDR3 contains 18 residues. CDR1 SGHTA and CDR2 FQGNSA come from the germline V gene. Trimming took 3 bases from V and 3 from J; bases not matched to a gene: 14. CDR3: CASSFQRLAGALGYEQYF. In DNA form, the CDR3 reads TGTGCCAGCAGCTTCCAAAGACTAGCGGGTGCCTTGGGCTACGAGCAGTACTTC.

The CDR3 reads CASSGPLRGSRTDTQYF. The CDR3 region has the DNA TGTGCCAGCAGTGGGCCTTTGAGGGGGAGTCGCACAGATACGCAGTATTTT. The J gene is TRBJ2-3, the V gene TRBV6-1, with D tentatively TRBD1 (6 bases). This CDR3 has 17 residues. Trimming took 4 bases from V and 1 from J, leaving 18 bases between them. Germline CDR1 MNHNS, CDR2 SASEGT.